The 15 T cell receptor beta chains below come from one sample, sequenced in a study of shared clonotypes between healthy human individuals. Clones were read by immunoSEQ multiplex PCR, and TCRdb kept only the in-frame ones, dropping some. The repertoire consists of more than 850,000 clones, with approximately 80% occurring once and the leading ten covering roughly 0.56%. Input material: memory CD4+ T cells from PBMCs. The subset: CD45RA-negative fraction. The receptors come from a man aged 18 to 30 in good health. Some clones in this sample may be carry-over from other donors' samples.

This clone turned up a few times. CDR3 protein: CASGYFRIYEQYF. As DNA, the CDR3 is TGTGCTAGTGGTTATTTCCGGATTTACGAGCAGTACTTC. J is TRBJ2-7 and V is TRBV12-5; D unresolved. Germline CDR1 is LGHNT and CDR2 is FRNRAP. V gave up 4 bases and J gave up 4 bases, with 11 bases separating them. The CDR3 is 13 amino acids.

The CDR3 DNA reads TGTGCCAGTAGTTACCGGGAAGGGTGGGAGACCCAGTACTTC. This sequence encodes CASSYREGWETQYF. The genes are TRBV19 and TRBJ2-5, with a possible D match to TRBD2 (5 bases). Looked up from germline, CDR1 is LNHDA and CDR2 is SQIVND (reference sequence). V shed 5 bases and J shed 5 bases, with 15 bases lying between them. The CDR3 is 14 residues long.

Concerning this clone itself: The sample contains more than one DNA sequence encoding this CDR3. The chain has TRBV4-2 and TRBJ2-6; D call uncertain. The CDR3 is 16 residues long. Germline V gene lookup returns CDR1 LGHNA and CDR2 YNFKEQ. Trimming removed 0 bases from V and 0 bases from J, with 6 bases in between. CDR3 amino acids: CASSQDPVSGANVLTF. CDR3 DNA sequence: TGTGCCAGCAGCCAAGATCCCGTCTCTGGGGCCAACGTCCTGACTTTC.

This clone was seen only a few times. The chain combines TRBV29-1 with TRBJ1-1; D gene unclear. The CDR3 extends over 9 amino acids. The V end was cut by 3 bases, the J end by 11 bases, with 7 bases between. Germline values: CDR1 SQVTM, CDR2 ANQGSEA. In DNA form, the CDR3 reads TGCAGCGTTGACCCTCCTGCTTTCTTT. Translation gives CSVDPPAFF.

J is TRBJ1-2 and V is TRBV7-6, with D unresolved. V gave up 5 bases and J gave up 7 bases, with 20 bases separating them. The CDR3 totals 15 residues. Germline CDR1 reads SGHVS; CDR2 reads FNYEAQ. Here the CDR3 DNA reads TGTGCCAGCAGCCCGGCGTCGGGCGGAACGATTGGCTACACCTTC. Translated: CASSPASGGTIGYTF.

The chain combines TRBV7-3 with TRBJ2-3; D is tentatively TRBD1 or TRBD2 (5 bases each). The germline gives CDR1 SGHTA, CDR2 FQGTGA. The CDR3 runs 20 residues. Trimming took off 4 bases at V and 0 bases at J, with 26 bases between the two ends. The CDR3 protein is CASSSTGTGMSAPSTDTQYF. CDR3 DNA: TGTGCCAGCAGCTCAACCGGGACCGGGATGAGCGCGCCCAGCACAGATACGCAGTATTTT. The whole variable domain, filled in from reference TRBV7-3 and TRBJ2-3, reads GAGVSQTPSNKVTEKGKYVELRCDPISGHTALYWYRQSLGQGPEFLIYFQGTGAADDSGLPNDRFFAVRPEGSVSTLKIQRTERGDSAVYLCASSSTGTGMSAPSTDTQYFGPGTRLTVL.

The chain uses TRBV27 and TRBJ2-7, with TRBD1 identical over 7 bases. Trimming took 6 bases from V and 3 from J; bases not matched to a gene: 8. This CDR3 is built from 14 residues. Germline values: CDR1 MNHEY, CDR2 SMNVEV (reference sequence). The CDR3 DNA reads TGTGCCAGCAGACGACAGGGTTACGACTACGAGCAGTACTTC. It specifies CASRRQGYDYEQYF.

Note on this clone: This may be a read error: a much more frequent sequence differs by one nucleotide. The CDR3 sequence: CASSPGLAGNTDTQYF. The CDR3 region has the DNA TGTGCCAGCAGCCCGGGACTAGCGGGAAACACAGATACGCAGTATTTT. The V call is TRBV7-8, the J call TRBJ2-3; the match to TRBD2 covers 13 bases. Germline assignment: CDR1 SGHVS and CDR2 FQNEAQ. The CDR3 is 16 amino acids. J gave up 2 bases and V 5 bases, and 4 bases lay outside the gene matches.

V gene TRBV5-6 combines with J gene TRBJ1-1, with 11 bases identical to TRBD1. CDR1 and CDR2 (germline): SGHDT, YYEEEE. The length of the CDR3 is 14 residues. Losses at the gene ends were 4 bases for V and 3 bases for J; bases not matched to a gene: 2. This CDR3 is CASSGTGGYTEAFF. CDR3 DNA sequence: TGTGCCAGCAGCGGGACAGGGGGGTACACTGAAGCTTTCTTT.

Turning to this clone: A read error is likely here: a far larger clone is one base away. The identical CDR3 is also encoded by other nucleotide sequences in the sample. The chain employs TRBV11-1 and TRBJ2-3; D uncertain. Trimming took 2 bases from V and 3 from J, leaving 0 bases between them. This CDR3 has 11 residues. Germline CDR1 and CDR2: SGHAT and FQDESV (reference sequence). This CDR3 is CASSLTDTQYF. The CDR3 region has the DNA TGTGCCAGCAGCTTAACAGATACGCAGTATTTT.

The V gene is TRBV4-2, the J gene TRBJ2-7; 14 bases are a match to TRBD2. The V segment lost 4 bases and the J segment 3 bases; nucleotides outside the gene matches: 5. Germline V gene sequence: CDR1 LGHNA, CDR2 YNFKEQ. The CDR3 is 16 residues long. CDR3 DNA sequence: TGTGCCAGCAGCCGTGGGACTAGCGGGAGTCTCTACGAGCAGTACTTC. Its protein is CASSRGTSGSLYEQYF.

The rearrangement joins TRBV5-5 to TRBJ1-5; maybe TRBD1 (6 bases). Germline assignment: CDR1 SGHKS and CDR2 YYEKEE (reference sequence). V lost 4 bases and J 8 bases, leaving 13 bases between the germline ends. The CDR3 loop spans 13 amino acids. CDR3: CASSVDSRKPQHF. DNA for the CDR3: TGTGCCAGCAGCGTGGACAGCCGAAAGCCCCAGCATTTT.

The chain has TRBV5-6 and TRBJ1-4; maybe TRBD1 (5 bases). Germline assignment: CDR1 SGHDT and CDR2 YYEEEE. This CDR3 has 15 residues. Trimming removed 0 bases from V and 7 bases from J, with 13 bases in between. The CDR3 DNA sequence: TGTGCCAGCAGCTTGGGGCGGCAGGGAAGTGAAAAACTGTTTTTT. Its translation: CASSLGRQGSEKLFF.

V is TRBV25-1 and J is TRBJ2-5; tentatively, D is TRBD1 (5 bases). Trimming pared 6 bases from V and 0 bases from J, leaving 8 bases between. This CDR3 is 13 amino acids long. Germline V CDR1 and CDR2: MGHDK, SYGVNS. The CDR3 nucleotides are TGTGCCAGCAGGGCGACAGACCAAGAGACCCAGTACTTC. This translates into CASRATDQETQYF.

This chain links TRBV2 with TRBJ2-2, with 11 bases matching TRBD2. Trimming took 6 bases from V and 5 from J; bases not matched to a gene: 5. CDR1 and CDR2 (germline): SNHLY, FYNNEI. This CDR3 region has 15 residues. For the CDR3, the DNA is TGTGCCAGCAGGGGGACTAGCGGAGAAACCGGGGAGCTGTTTTTT. Its translation is CASRGTSGETGELFF. The full variable domain, rest sourced from reference TRBV2 and TRBJ2-2, is EPEVTQTPSHQVTQMGQEVILRCVPISNHLYFYWYRQILGQKVEFLVSFYNNEISEKSEIFDDQFSVERPDGSNFTLKIRSTKLEDSAMYFCASRGTSGETGELFFGEGSRLTVL.